This T cell receptor beta chain derives from a study of blood T cell repertoires in COVID-19. Background on the study: T cells, B-cell-depleted T cells, or PBMCs supplied cDNA or gDNA.

Trimming shortened V by 0 bases and J by 4 bases, and 10 bases separated the two germline ends. The CDR3 length is 15 residues. Germline CDR1 is MNHEY and CDR2 is SMNVEV (reference sequence). Study members were between about 18 and 95 years old and lived in approximately 25 US regions. Membership in each cohort depended on participant-reported clinical history. The authors' processing: The assay estimated nucleated cells by amplifying reference gene primers. Measured with immunoSEQ multiplex PCR; TCRdb has only the in-frame clones, and not every one. From that table come the V and J calls and clone size; the DNA was used to work out D and trimming. There are 150,000 or so clones in the sample; roughly 84% occur only once, and 4.5% to 6% lies in the top ten.

This TCR was sampled from a woman between 50 and 59 years old who had been exposed to COVID-19. The J gene is TRBJ2-1, the V gene TRBV27; D is possibly TRBD2 (5 bases). Sequencing used PBMCs or T cells enriched from blood (not recorded which). CDR3 in amino acids: CASSLSSGRYNEQFF. The CDR3 region has the DNA TGTGCCAGCAGTTTATCTTCGGGGAGATACAATGAGCAGTTCTTC.